These T cell receptor beta chains were read from a single sample in a study of identical twins. MiXCR, run by TCRdb on the 5' RACE reads, gives a single entry per CDR3 protein. The table shows 400,000 or so distinct CDR3 sequences, with approximately 8.7% occurring only once. The sequenced sample consisted of naive T cells sorted from blood. The receptors were gathered from a woman in her forties or fifties in good health. CDR3s include the opening cysteine and the closing phenylalanine or tryptophan. A D gene is named only where the DNA matches it firmly. Clone size is shown for a subset of rows, as once, few, many or a class of expanded clone.

len	d_gene	v_gene	abundance	j_gene	CDR3nt	CDR3aa
14	NA	TRBV7-2	few	TRBJ2-2	TGTGCCAGCAGCTTACCAGGGAACACCGGGGAGCTGTTTTTT	CASSLPGNTGELFF
12	NA	TRBV29-1	many	TRBJ2-3	TGCAGCGTTGACCTAGTTCGGGATACGCAGTATTTT	CSVDLVRDTQYF
14	NA	TRBV20-1	NA	TRBJ2-7	TGCAGTGCACGAGACAGCCTTGACTCCTACGAGCAGTACTTC	CSARDSLDSYEQYF
15	TRBD1	TRBV12-3/TRBV12-4	NA	TRBJ2-7	TGTGCCAGCAGGGCCGGGACAGGGGGCTTTGGGGAGCAGTACTTC	CASRAGTGGFGEQYF
14	NA	TRBV6-5	NA	TRBJ2-5	TGTGCCAGCAGTCCCCAGGGCTGGGGGGAGACCCAGTACTTC	CASSPQGWGETQYF
16	NA	TRBV28	NA	TRBJ2-5	TGTGCCAGCAGTTTAGCGGGGCAGGGGAACCAAGAGACCCAGTACTTC	CASSLAGQGNQETQYF
14	TRBD1	TRBV5-6	NA	TRBJ2-2	TGTGCCAGCAGCTCACGGACAGGGGCCGGGGAGCTGTTTTTT	CASSSRTGAGELFF
14	NA	TRBV2	few	TRBJ2-1	TGTGCCAGCAGTGCAGGACAGACTAACAATGAGCAGTTCTTC	CASSAGQTNNEQFF
15	NA	TRBV5-1	NA	TRBJ2-5	TGCGCCAGCAGCCCGAGGACCGTCTCGAGGGAGACCCAGTACTTC	CASSPRTVSRETQYF
13	NA	TRBV9	few	TRBJ2-7	TGTGCCAGTAGCGCCCCTGAGGGCGACGAGCAGTACTTC	CASSAPEGDEQYF
14	NA	TRBV19	NA	TRBJ1-4	TGTGCCAGTAGCAGGACAGCTATTAATGAAAAACTGTTTTTT	CASSRTAINEKLFF